The clone carrying this T cell receptor (beta chain) has just a few counts. Its antigen is not known. The time point: pre-sensitization, week 0. Treatment denoted: therapeutic diphenylcyclopropenone sensitization with weekly scalp DPC. This entry belongs to a study of human T cells and chemical hapten exposure. In the study overall: The study patch tested 0.01% DPC on the upper back and read results at 6 days. Slight differences in pooled library volume were the main source of varying TCR yields across samples. General observations from the study: Relative to control repertoires, expanded TCRs gave rise to significantly more large CDR3 similarity clusters.

The library attached unique molecular identifiers to individual cDNA molecules. TCRdb recomputed calls from the RACE reads with MiXCR, one row per CDR3 protein. This table holds 250,000 or so distinct CDR3 sequences, approximately 8.6% found once. This receptor was obtained from a woman aged 40 to 55 with alopecia areata. Some clones in this sample may be carry-over from other donors' samples. Source: whole blood, taken in connection with sensitization to the hapten diphenylcyclopropenone (DPC).

CDR3 region: CASRPDRFGEAFF. DNA of the CDR3: TGTGCCAGCAGGCCGGACAGGTTTGGTGAAGCTTTCTTT. The chain recombines TRBV12-3 or TRBV12-4 with TRBJ1-1, with 7 nucleotides matching TRBD1. The CDR3 consists of 13 residues. V was pared by 6 bases and J by 7 bases, with 8 bases of the junction left unmatched.